Listed below are T cell receptor beta chains from one sample, sequenced in a study of glioma-infiltrating T cells. TCRdb reprocessed the multiplex PCR reads with MiXCR, giving one entry per CDR3 protein. The profile covers 400,000 or so distinct CDR3 sequences, with 35% to 45% appearing a single time and 12% taken by the ten largest. The sequenced sample consisted of glioma tissue, nonneoplastic brain tissue, or PBMCs (not recorded which). Source of these receptors: a human donor with low-grade glioma or glioblastoma, undergoing nonglioma brain surgery, or in good health (not recorded which). The CDR3 runs from the conserved cysteine through the conserved F or W. A D gene is named only where the DNA matches it firmly. Size is stated for part of the rows, as once, few or many counts, or as a class when the clone is expanded.

j_call,clone_size,d_call,v_call,cdr3_aa,cdr3_nt
TRBJ2-1,few,TRBD1,TRBV15,CATSRDVGQGVYGQFF,TGTGCCACCAGCAGAGATGTGGGACAGGGGGTCTATGGGCAGTTCTTC
TRBJ1-5,many,-,TRBV27,CASSSGNQPQHF,TGTGCCAGCAGTTCCGGGAATCAGCCCCAGCATTTT
TRBJ2-7,few,TRBD1,TRBV7-2,CASSLEGGAYYEQYF,TGTGCCAGCAGCTTAGAAGGGGGCGCCTATTACGAGCAGTACTTC
TRBJ2-3,few,-,TRBV4-2,CASSQSTSTDTQYF,TGTGCCAGCAGCCAGTCGACTAGCACAGATACGCAGTATTTT
TRBJ2-5,-,-,TRBV5-8,CASSLRTWYRETQYF,TGTGCCAGCAGCTTACGGACCTGGTATAGAGAGACCCAGTACTTC
TRBJ2-1,few,TRBD1,TRBV28,CASSLFLGQGAHNEQFF,TGTGCCAGCAGCTTGTTCTTGGGGCAGGGGGCCCACAATGAGCAGTTCTTC
TRBJ2-7,many,TRBD2,TRBV6-1,CASYGGSEYEQYF,TGTGCCAGCTATGGCGGGAGTGAGTACGAGCAGTACTTC
TRBJ2-3,-,TRBD2,TRBV5-4,CASSELAGEDTQYF,TGTGCCAGCAGCGAACTAGCGGGAGAAGATACGCAGTATTTT
TRBJ2-3,few,TRBD2,TRBV12-3/TRBV12-4,CASSLGSGRRDTQYF,TGTGCCAGCAGTTTGGGTAGCGGGAGAAGAGATACGCAGTATTTT
TRBJ2-2,few,TRBD2,TRBV20-1,CSAPYGSGRAAGELFF,TGCAGTGCTCCGTACGGGAGCGGGAGGGCCGCGGGGGAGCTGTTTTTT
TRBJ2-3,many,-,TRBV27,CASIPLGGSTDTQYF,TGTGCCAGCATCCCACTCGGGGGTAGCACAGATACGCAGTATTTT
TRBJ1-2,few,-,TRBV20-1,CSANPGDGYTF,TGCAGTGCCAACCCGGGCGATGGCTACACCTTC
TRBJ1-5,-,-,TRBV19,CASSITGGSNQPQHF,TGTGCCAGTAGTATCACAGGAGGAAGCAATCAGCCCCAGCATTTT
TRBJ2-1,many,-,TRBV6-1,CASSPRRWQTNNEQFF,TGTGCCAGCAGCCCAAGAAGGTGGCAAACAAATAATGAGCAGTTCTTC
TRBJ1-1,-,-,TRBV6-5,CASSYDGQVMSTEAFF,TGTGCCAGCAGTTACGACGGTCAGGTAATGAGCACTGAAGCTTTCTTT
TRBJ1-5,-,-,TRBV7-9,CASSLGVGGNSNQPQHF,TGTGCCAGCAGCTTAGGAGTAGGGGGGAATAGCAATCAGCCCCAGCATTTT
TRBJ1-1,-,-,TRBV10-3,CAIRREMNTEAFF,TGTGCCATCAGACGGGAGATGAACACTGAAGCTTTCTTT
TRBJ1-2,-,-,TRBV4-3,CASSQDPANVYGYTF,TGCGCCAGCAGCCAAGATCCCGCTAATGTCTATGGCTACACCTTC
TRBJ2-1,few,TRBD1,TRBV28,CASTVRQGMSYNEQFF,TGTGCCAGCACCGTACGACAGGGTATGTCCTACAATGAGCAGTTCTTC
TRBJ2-3,few,-,TRBV5-4,CASSLDTTDTQYF,TGTGCCAGCAGCTTGGACACCACAGATACGCAGTATTTT
TRBJ2-7,many,-,TRBV6-2/TRBV6-3,CASSYPRTEQYF,TGTGCCAGCAGTTACCCCCGGACAGAGCAGTACTTC
TRBJ1-3,-,-,TRBV5-1,CASSNQAQDSGNTIYF,TGCGCCAGCAGCAATCAAGCACAGGATTCTGGAAACACCATATATTTT
TRBJ2-3,many,-,TRBV20-1,CSAQRGQSTDTQYF,TGCAGTGCCCAGCGAGGACAGAGCACAGATACGCAGTATTTT
TRBJ2-3,few,-,TRBV7-2,CASSLAGPGTDTQYF,TGTGCCAGCAGCTTAGCGGGCCCTGGCACAGATACGCAGTATTTT
TRBJ2-1,once,TRBD1,TRBV6-5,CASSYWAGTGHNEQFF,TGTGCCAGCAGTTACTGGGCCGGGACAGGGCACAATGAGCAGTTCTTC